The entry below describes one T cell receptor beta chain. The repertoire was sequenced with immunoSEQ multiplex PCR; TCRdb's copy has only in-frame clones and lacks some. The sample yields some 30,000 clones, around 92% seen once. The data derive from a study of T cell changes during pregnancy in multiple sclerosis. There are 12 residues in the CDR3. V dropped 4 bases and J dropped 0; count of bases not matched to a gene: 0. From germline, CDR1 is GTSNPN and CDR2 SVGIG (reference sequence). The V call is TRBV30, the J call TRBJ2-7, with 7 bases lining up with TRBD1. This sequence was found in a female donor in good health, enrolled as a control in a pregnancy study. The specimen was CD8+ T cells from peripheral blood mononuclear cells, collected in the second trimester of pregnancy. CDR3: CAWTGGSYEQYF. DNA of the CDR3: TGTGCCTGGACAGGGGGCTCCTACGAGCAGTACTTC.